This passage covers 23 T cell receptor beta chains from one sample sequenced in a study of cytotoxic CD8 clonotypes in ibrutinib-treated CLL. Produced via immunoSEQ multiplex PCR; TCRdb's table is partial and in-frame only. This sample yields around 97,000 clones, of which around 73% are seen a single time; 25% to 35% belongs to the top ten. The source material was PBMCs, sampled after 12 months of ibrutinib treatment. Receptors were obtained from a human donor with chronic lymphocytic leukemia.

Written as DNA, the CDR3 is TGTGCCAGCAGCGGAGATCATTCACCCCTCCACTTT. Its translation is CASSGDHSPLHF. This sequence joins TRBV9 and TRBJ1-6; D call uncertain. The germline CDR1 and CDR2 sequences are SGDLS and YYNGEE. The CDR3 has 12 amino acids. V shed 3 bases and J shed 8 bases, with 6 bases lying between them.

This chain connects TRBV10-2 to TRBJ2-7; D might be TRBD2 (6 bases). Germline CDR1 reads WSHSY; CDR2 reads SAAADI. CDR3 length equals 15 residues. Deletions cut 5 bases from V and 2 bases from J, with 16 bases between. The CDR3 loop reads CASSSIGTSAYEQYF. As DNA, the CDR3 is TGCGCCAGCAGTAGCATAGGGACTTCAGCCTACGAGCAGTACTTC.

This clone has at least ten counts. The CDR3 loop is CASSPYEGQGGTDTQYF. The CDR3 DNA reads as TGTGCCAGCAGCCCGTACGAGGGACAGGGGGGCACAGATACGCAGTATTTT. The J gene is TRBJ2-3, the V gene TRBV6-4, with 11 bases aligning to TRBD1. The germline CDR1 and CDR2 sequences are MRHNA and SNTAGT. Trimming cost V 6 bases and J 1 base; bases outside gene matches: 9. CDR3 size: 17 residues.

V usage is TRBV28 and J usage is TRBJ2-7, with 7 bases aligning to TRBD1. Germline trimming cut 4 bases from V and 2 bases from J; bases unmatched to any gene: 8. CDR1 MDHEN and CDR2 SYDVKM come from the germline V gene. The CDR3 loop spans 15 amino acids. CDR3 coding DNA: TGTGCCAGCAGTTCGGGACAGAAAAAAGCCTACGAGCAGTACTTC. It codes for CASSSGQKKAYEQYF. The whole variable domain, filled in from reference TRBV28 and TRBJ2-7, reads DVKVTQSSRYLVKRTGEKVFLECVQDMDHENMFWYRQDPGLGLRLIYFSYDVKMKEKGDIPEGYSVSREKKERFSLILESASTNQTSMYLCASSSGQKKAYEQYFGPGTRLTVT.

This clone was recorded a few times. The gene calls are TRBV29-1 and TRBJ2-1; 10 nucleotides agree with TRBD1. This CDR3 region has 13 residues. Germline V gene lookup returns CDR1 SQVTM and CDR2 ANQGSEA. The ends lost 6 bases at V and 10 bases at J; junction bases unmatched: 9. The CDR3 DNA is TGCAGCGTCCCTGACAGGGGGCAGCGGGAGCAGTTCTTC. This encodes CSVPDRGQREQFF.

This clone turned up a few times. The rearrangement links TRBV7-5 to TRBJ1-2. TRBV7-5 constitutes a pseudogene. The CDR3 is 15 amino acids. The chain's CDR3 is CARSLDGGIDYGYTF. For the CDR3, the DNA is TGTGCCAGAAGCTTAGACGGGGGAATAGACTATGGCTACACCTTC.

This clone was detected a few times. The chain couples TRBV7-8 to TRBJ1-1; D gene uncertain. The CDR3 loop spans 14 amino acids. The germline V gene encodes CDR1 SGHVS and CDR2 FQNEAQ. Trimming shortened V by 5 bases and J by 5 bases, and 15 bases separated the two germline ends. CDR3 protein: CASSATSVGTEAFF. In DNA, the CDR3 is TGTGCCAGCAGCGCCACCTCCGTAGGAACTGAAGCTTTCTTT.

This chain links TRBV5-6 with TRBJ2-7; D is possibly TRBD1 or TRBD2 (5 bases each). The V end lost 2 bases, the J end lost 2 bases, and 17 bases lay between the germline ends. This CDR3 spans 16 amino acids. Germline V gene lookup returns CDR1 SGHDT and CDR2 YYEEEE. The CDR3 DNA sequence: TGTGCCAGCAGCTTTTATCTCGGGACGGAACCCTACGAGCAGTACTTC. Its protein product is CASSFYLGTEPYEQYF.

The genes are TRBV4-1 and TRBJ2-3; 9 positions match TRBD2. CDR3 size: 17 residues. Trimming cost V 0 bases and J 4 bases; bases outside gene matches: 8. CDR1 is MGHRA and CDR2 is YSYEKL in the germline V gene. CDR3 in DNA: TGCGCCAGCAGCCAAGAACCACCTAGCGGGAACGCAGATACGCAGTATTTT. It codes for CASSQEPPSGNADTQYF.

In this sample, this clone turned up a few times. The gene calls are TRBV7-2 and TRBJ2-7; D is unresolved. In germline, CDR1 is SGHTA, CDR2 FQGNSA. The CDR3 length is 11 residues. The V end lost 5 bases, the J end lost 3 bases, and 5 bases lay between the germline ends. CDR3 sequence (DNA): TGTGCCAGCAGCCCTGACTACGAGCAGTACTTC. Its protein is CASSPDYEQYF. The full variable domain, rest sourced from reference TRBV7-2 and TRBJ2-7, is GAGVSQSPSNKVTEKGKDVELRCDPISGHTALYWYRQSLGQGLEFLIYFQGNSAPDKSGLPSDRFSAERTGGSVSTLTIQRTQQEDSAVYLCASSPDYEQYFGPGTRLTVT.

This chain joins TRBV6-1 and TRBJ1-5, with D tentatively TRBD1 (5 bases). The V end was cut by 7 bases, the J end by 3 bases, with 10 bases between. The CDR3 is 13 amino acids. Germline-derived CDR1 and CDR2 are MNHNS and SASEGT. The CDR3 is CASMVRDNQPQHF. CDR3 bases: TGTGCCAGCATGGTCAGGGACAATCAGCCCCAGCATTTT.

This chain uses TRBV5-1 with TRBJ2-6, with TRBD1 identical over 8 bases. The germline gives CDR1 SGHRS, CDR2 YFSETQ. The CDR3 runs 18 residues. V lost 3 bases, J lost 4 bases, and 12 bases stayed unmatched. The CDR3 DNA sequence: TGCGCCAGCAGCTCGGGACAGGTCTATTTGAAGGGGGCCAACGTCCTGACTTTC. It is translated as CASSSGQVYLKGANVLTF.

The rearrangement uses TRBV7-2 and TRBJ2-5; maybe TRBD2 (6 bases). Trimming shortened V by 4 bases and J by 0 bases, and 12 bases separated the two germline ends. CDR1 and CDR2 (germline): SGHTA, FQGNSA. The CDR3 contains 15 residues. CDR3 protein: CASSYLAAYQETQYF. CDR3 nucleotides: TGTGCCAGCAGCTACTTAGCGGCGTACCAAGAGACCCAGTACTTC.

The chain employs TRBV6-6 and TRBJ1-2; the D gene is possibly TRBD1 (5 bases). V was pared by 2 bases and J by 7 bases, with 11 bases between. This CDR3 region has 13 residues. Germline V gene sequence: CDR1 MNHNY, CDR2 SVGAGI (reference sequence). CDR3 in amino acids: CASSYGGVGGYTF. The CDR3 coding sequence is TGTGCCAGCAGTTACGGGGGGGTTGGTGGCTACACCTTC.

The chain combines TRBV28 with TRBJ1-2; 8 nucleotides match TRBD1. Germline CDR1 and CDR2: MDHEN and SYDVKM. There are 15 residues in the CDR3. V lost 6 bases and J lost 4; bases outside the gene matches: 10. The CDR3 DNA sequence: TGTGCCAGCAGGGTGCCCAGGGGGCAGGCCTATGGCTACACCTTC. Translating it yields CASRVPRGQAYGYTF.

The chain uses TRBV5-1 and TRBJ1-3; D uncertain. Germline V CDR1 and CDR2: SGHRS, YFSETQ. The CDR3 runs 16 residues. V was shortened by 0 bases and J by 0 bases, with 10 bases between the two germline ends. The CDR3 sequence is CASSLGRLDSGNTIYF. The CDR3 DNA reads as TGCGCCAGCAGCTTGGGACGACTTGACTCTGGAAACACCATATATTTT.

The gene calls are TRBV9 and TRBJ2-5; D is perhaps TRBD1 or TRBD2 (5 bases each). V gave up 2 bases and J gave up 7 bases, with 12 bases separating them. The CDR3 has 13 residues. From germline, CDR1 is SGDLS and CDR2 YYNGEE. CDR3 loop: CASSVTADGTQYF. The CDR3 DNA is TGTGCCAGCAGCGTGACAGCGGATGGGACCCAGTACTTC.

The chain couples TRBV5-1 to TRBJ2-3; D is uncertain. The germline V and J ends were trimmed by 2 bases and 6 bases, with 7 bases remaining between them. CDR1 is SGHRS and CDR2 is YFSETQ in the germline V gene. CDR3 length: 12 residues. Here the CDR3 reads CASSFSADTQYF. The DNA for the CDR3 is TGCGCCAGCAGCTTTTCAGCGGATACGCAGTATTTT.

This chain uses TRBV2 with TRBJ2-7, with D possibly matching TRBD2 (5 bases). Trimming took off 7 bases at V and 4 bases at J, with 11 bases between the two ends. The CDR3 consists of 12 residues. Per the germline V gene, CDR1 is SNHLY and CDR2 is FYNNEI. The CDR3 coding sequence is TGTGCCAGCAAGAAGAGCGGATACGAGCAGTACTTC. It specifies CASKKSGYEQYF. Full variable domain (missing parts from reference TRBV2 and TRBJ2-7): EPEVTQTPSHQVTQMGQEVILRCVPISNHLYFYWYRQILGQKVEFLVSFYNNEISEKSEIFDDQFSVERPDGSNFTLKIRSTKLEDSAMYFCASKKSGYEQYFGPGTRLTVT.

This clone was found once. This chain links TRBV7-2 with TRBJ1-1; D uncertain. The germline V and J ends were trimmed by 1 base and 0 bases, with 9 bases remaining between them. Germline lookup yields CDR1 SGHTA and CDR2 FQGNSA. The CDR3 sequence is 15 residues long. CDR3 DNA sequence: TGTGCCAGCAGCTTAGGCCGGGGAATGAACACTGAAGCTTTCTTT. Encoded protein: CASSLGRGMNTEAFF. Full variable domain (outside the CDR3, taken from reference TRBV7-2 and TRBJ1-1): GAGVSQSPSNKVTEKGKDVELRCDPISGHTALYWYRQSLGQGLEFLIYFQGNSAPDKSGLPSDRFSAERTGGSVSTLTIQRTQQEDSAVYLCASSLGRGMNTEAFFGQGTRLTVV.

The rearrangement links TRBV2 to TRBJ1-2, with 7 bases lining up with TRBD1. This CDR3 comprises 17 residues. J was trimmed by 5 bases and V by 7 bases; bases with no gene match: 19. Germline V gene data show CDR1 as SNHLY and CDR2 as FYNNEI. The CDR3 nucleotides are TGTGCCAGCACCCCTCGGACAGGTCCCTCGGGTGTATATGGCTACACCTTC. It translates to CASTPRTGPSGVYGYTF.

The chain links TRBV18 to TRBJ2-5, with D possibly TRBD1 on 6 matching bases. Per germline, CDR1 KGHSH and CDR2 LQKENI. CDR3 length: 15 residues. V lost 5 bases and J lost 0, with 13 bases in between. The CDR3 DNA sequence: TGTGCCAGCTCAGCGATACAGGGAAACCAAGAGACCCAGTACTTC. It translates to CASSAIQGNQETQYF. Filled out from reference TRBV18 and TRBJ2-5, the complete variable domain reads NAGVMQNPRHLVRRRGQEARLRCSPMKGHSHVYWYRQLPEEGLKFMVYLQKENIIDESGMPKERFSAEFPKEGPSILRIQQVVRGDSAAYFCASSAIQGNQETQYFGPGTRLLVL.

V gene TRBV18 combines with J gene TRBJ2-1; D may be TRBD1 (6 bases). Germline V gene sequence: CDR1 KGHSH, CDR2 LQKENI. V was clipped by 4 bases and J by 1 base, with 14 bases between them. This CDR3 has 16 residues. CDR3 in amino acids: CASSRQGRSSYNEQFF. CDR3 DNA sequence: TGTGCCAGCTCACGGCAGGGGAGATCGTCCTACAATGAGCAGTTCTTC.